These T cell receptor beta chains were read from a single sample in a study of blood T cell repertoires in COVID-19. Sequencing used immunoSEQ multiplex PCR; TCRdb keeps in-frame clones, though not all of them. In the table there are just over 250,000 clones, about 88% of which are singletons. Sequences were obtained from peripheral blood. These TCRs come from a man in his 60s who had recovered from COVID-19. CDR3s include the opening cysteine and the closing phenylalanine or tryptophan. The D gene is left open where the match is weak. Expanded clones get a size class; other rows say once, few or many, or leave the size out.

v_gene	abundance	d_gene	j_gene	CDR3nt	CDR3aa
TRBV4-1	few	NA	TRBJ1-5	TGCGCCAGCAGCCAAACAGGGAGCAATCAGCCCCAGCATTTT	CASSQTGSNQPQHF
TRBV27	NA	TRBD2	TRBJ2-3	TGTGCCAGCAGTTCCCTACTAGCGGGGGACCCAGATACGCAGTATTTT	CASSSLLAGDPDTQYF
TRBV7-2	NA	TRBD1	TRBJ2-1	TGTGCCAGCAGCTCGGACAGGGTTAATGAGCAGTTCTTC	CASSSDRVNEQFF
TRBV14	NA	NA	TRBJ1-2	TGTGCCAGCAGCCCGGGTCCTCTGGGGGGGAAAGAGGACTATGGCTACACCTTC	CASSPGPLGGKEDYGYTF
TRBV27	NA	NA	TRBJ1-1	TGTGCCAGCAGTCCAGGACTGGAGAACACTGAAGCTTTCTTT	CASSPGLENTEAFF
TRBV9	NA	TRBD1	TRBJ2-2	TGTGCCAGCAGCAACCGGGACAGAAACACCGGGGAGCTGTTTTTT	CASSNRDRNTGELFF
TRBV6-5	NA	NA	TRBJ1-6	TGTGCCAGCAGTTACAAACAGGGCCGAGATTCACCCCTCCACTTT	CASSYKQGRDSPLHF
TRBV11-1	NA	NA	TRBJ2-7	TGTGCCAGCAGCGATACAGGGTCCCCCTACGAGCAGTACTTC	CASSDTGSPYEQYF
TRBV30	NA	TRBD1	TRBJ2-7	TGTGCCTGGAGGTATGGGACAGGGGGCTACGAGCAGTACTTC	CAWRYGTGGYEQYF
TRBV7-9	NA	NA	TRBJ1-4	TGTGCCAGCAGCTTAGGTTACAGAACTAATGAAAAACTGTTTTTT	CASSLGYRTNEKLFF
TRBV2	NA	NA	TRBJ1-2	TGTGCCAGCAGGCAGGGTATGAGCTATGGCTACACCTTC	CASRQGMSYGYTF
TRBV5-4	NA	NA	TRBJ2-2	TGTGCCAGCAGCTTGCAGGGGACGAACACCGGGGAGCTGTTTTTT	CASSLQGTNTGELFF
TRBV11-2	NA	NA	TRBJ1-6	TGTGCCAGCAGCTTATGGGGACTCCCCCTCCACTTT	CASSLWGLPLHF
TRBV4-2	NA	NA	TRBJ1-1	TGTGCCAGCAGCCAGGGGGCTAACACTGAAGCTTTCTTT	CASSQGANTEAFF
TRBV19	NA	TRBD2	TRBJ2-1	TGTGCCAGTAGTAAACTACTAGCGGGCGGCTCCTACAATGAGCAGTTCTTC	CASSKLLAGGSYNEQFF
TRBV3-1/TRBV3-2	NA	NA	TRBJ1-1	TGTGCCAGCAGCCAACTATCGGGCACTGAAGCTTTCTTT	CASSQLSGTEAFF
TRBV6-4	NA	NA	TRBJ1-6	TGTGCCAGCAGTGACTCAGGGGCAGGGCGGAATTCACCCCTCCACTTT	CASSDSGAGRNSPLHF